This T cell receptor (beta chain) is from a study of T cell responses to AZD1222 COVID-19 vaccine. Study information: Samples with a second dose at about 4 or about 12 weeks were pooled together. Whole-study findings and limits: The reported proportion of spike-specific TCRs targeting unmutated variant regions was nearly half.

Details on this clone: What it binds is not known.

Germline-derived CDR1 and CDR2 are SGHTS and YDEGEE. Trimming cost V 4 bases and J 7 bases, with 8 bases left between them. CDR3 length: 12 residues. Clones were read by immunoSEQ multiplex PCR, and TCRdb kept only the in-frame ones, dropping some. The data hold about 130,000 clones, with approximately 83% observed a single time. The sequence came from an adult in good health. The V and J genes are TRBV5-8 and TRBJ1-4, with unresolved D. The sample was peripheral blood, taken on day 0 of AZD1222 vaccination. CDR3 residues: CASSPWAEKLFF. CDR3 DNA sequence: TGTGCCAGCAGCCCCTGGGCTGAAAAACTGTTTTTT.